What follows describes a single T cell receptor beta chain. In the authors' workflow: It was from reference gene primer amplification that nucleated cell counts were estimated. Here immunoSEQ multiplex PCR was the method, and the copy in TCRdb shows in-frame clones only, minus some. Clone size and the V and J calls come from that table; the DNA yielded D and trimming. The data contain 90,000 to 150,000 clones, around 90% of them singletons. The sample is drawn from a study of blood T cell repertoires in COVID-19. Study context: COVID-19 samples from acute and convalescent phases originated in the United States, Italy and Spain.

This CDR3 has 15 residues. CDR1 WNHNN and CDR2 SYGVQD come from the germline V gene (reference sequence). V was clipped by 4 bases and J by 4 bases; unmatched bases: 7. The chain employs TRBV10-1 and TRBJ2-3; TRBD2 agrees at 8 bases. The sample comprised peripheral blood. The receptor's source is a human donor in a cohort sampled during active COVID-19. CDR3 loop: CASSAGGSKPDTQYF. The CDR3 nucleotides are TGCGCCAGCAGTGCGGGGGGGTCCAAGCCAGATACGCAGTATTTT.